A selection of T cell receptor beta chains follows, all from one sample in a study of shared clonotypes between healthy human individuals. Clones were sequenced by immunoSEQ multiplex PCR, and TCRdb holds only the in-frame ones, with some missing. The sample lists hundreds of thousands of clones; 90% to 97% were seen once. Material: naive CD8+ T cells sorted from blood. The receptors shown here come from a woman aged 30 to 39 in good health. The CDR3 runs from the conserved cysteine through the conserved F or W. The D gene is left open where the match is weak. Only part of the rows carry a size: once, few, many, or a class if the clone is expanded.

>TRBJ2-7|-|TRBV6-5|-|14
TGTGCCAGCAGTTATCTAAGCGGCTCTTACGAGCAGTACTTC
CASSYLSGSYEQYF
>TRBJ2-1|-|TRBV30|-|21
TGTGCCTGGAGCCCGCATCCCCCGGGATATCGACTAGTTCACGGGTACAATGAGCAGTTCTTC
CAWSPHPPGYRLVHGYNEQFF
>TRBJ1-6|-|TRBV7-2|-|16
TGTGCCAGCAGCGCCCGAGGGGTTGGCTATAATTCACCCCTCCACTTT
CASSARGVGYNSPLHF
>TRBJ1-2|-|TRBV28|-|15
TGTGCCAGCAGTTTAGACAGACAGGTCTTGTATGGCTACACCTTC
CASSLDRQVLYGYTF
>TRBJ2-3|TRBD2|TRBV10-2|once|18
TGCGCCAGCAGTGAGTCATACGCTAGCGGGGGGGACACAGATACGCAGTATTTT
CASSESYASGGDTDTQYF
>TRBJ2-2|-|TRBV13|-|15
TGTGCCAGCAGCGACCTGGGGGGGAACACCGGGGAGCTGTTTTTT
CASSDLGGNTGELFF
>TRBJ1-5|-|TRBV27|-|15
TGTGCCAGCAGCCTAGACAGATATAGCAATCAGCCCCAGCATTTT
CASSLDRYSNQPQHF
>TRBJ1-1|-|TRBV7-9|-|12
TGTGCCAGCAGCGCTTTCAACACTGAAGCTTTCTTT
CASSAFNTEAFF
>TRBJ2-1|TRBD1|TRBV28|-|14
TGTGCCAGCACCTTAGGCAGGGGGCGGAATGAGCAGTTCTTC
CASTLGRGRNEQFF
>TRBJ1-2|-|TRBV6-5|-|14
TGTGCCAGCAGTTACCCCGGTACAGTTCATGGCTACACCTTC
CASSYPGTVHGYTF
>TRBJ1-4|-|TRBV28|-|14
TGTGCCAGCAGTTTACGACAGTCTAATGAAAAACTGTTTTTT
CASSLRQSNEKLFF
>TRBJ2-7|-|TRBV5-1|-|18
TGCGCCAGCAGCTTGGAGCCCAAAACGGGACTGCAAACCTACGAGCAGTACTTC
CASSLEPKTGLQTYEQYF
>TRBJ2-7|-|TRBV28|-|14
TGTGCCAGCAGTTTATCCGGCGGGCTCGGCGAGCAGTACTTC
CASSLSGGLGEQYF
>TRBJ2-1|TRBD1|TRBV13|once|12
TGTGCCAGCAGCCCCGGGACAGGGGAGCAGTTCTTC
CASSPGTGEQFF
>TRBJ1-2|-|TRBV5-6|-|18
TGTGCCAGCAGCTTGGGGAAGGGTTACAGGGAGACCTCGGATGGCTACACCTTC
CASSLGKGYRETSDGYTF
>TRBJ1-6|TRBD1|TRBV7-9|-|13
TGTGCCAGCAGCCGACAGGGGAATTCACCCCTCCACTTT
CASSRQGNSPLHF
>TRBJ2-7|-|TRBV6-5|-|15
TGTGCCAGCAGACGTCGGGGACTCCGGGCCTACGAGCAGTACTTC
CASRRRGLRAYEQYF
>TRBJ2-3|-|TRBV19|-|14
TGTGCCAGTAGTGACCGGGACGACACAGATACGCAGTATTTT
CASSDRDDTDTQYF
>TRBJ2-1|-|TRBV10-1|once|13
TGCGCCAGCAGTGATCCGGTGAGTTATGAGCAGTTCTTC
CASSDPVSYEQFF
>TRBJ1-2|-|TRBV7-9|-|16
TGTGCCAGCAGCTTATATGAGCGCGGGGAGAGGGATGGCTACACCTTC
CASSLYERGERDGYTF
>TRBJ2-3|TRBD2|TRBV9|-|17
TGTGCCAGCAGCTCGGGGACTAGCGGGAGTTGGGAAGATACGCAGTATTTT
CASSSGTSGSWEDTQYF
>TRBJ1-6|TRBD1|TRBV6-1|-|15
TGTGCCAGCAGCCGGGACAGCCCCTATAATTCACCCCTCCACTTT
CASSRDSPYNSPLHF
>TRBJ2-1|-|TRBV4-1|-|16
TGCGCCAGCAGCCAAGGTAGGGGGAGCTCCTACAATGAGCAGTTCTTC
CASSQGRGSSYNEQFF
>TRBJ2-5|-|TRBV19|once|16
TGTGCCAGTAGTATTGGGGCTATTAGTAAGTTGGAGACCCAGTACTTC
CASSIGAISKLETQYF
>TRBJ1-1|-|TRBV6-5|-|14
TGTGCCAGCAGTTACTCGAGGCGGAACACTGAAGCTTTCTTT
CASSYSRRNTEAFF
>TRBJ2-2|-|TRBV28|-|12
TGTGCCAGCAGTTCACACACCGGGGAGCTGTTTTTT
CASSSHTGELFF
>TRBJ1-6|-|TRBV13|once|14
TGTGCCAGCAGCCCAAACCAGGGTGATTCACCCCTCCACTTT
CASSPNQGDSPLHF
>TRBJ1-2|-|TRBV27|-|14
TGTGCCAGCAGTTTACTTACTGGAGGTCATGGCTACACCTTC
CASSLLTGGHGYTF
>TRBJ1-1|-|TRBV5-1|-|19
TGCGCCAGCAGCCACCCCGTACGGAAGCGGCCCCCTGGTCGACATGAAGCTTTCTTT
CASSHPVRKRPPGRHEAFF
>TRBJ2-3|TRBD2|TRBV7-8|-|15
TGTGCCAGCAGCATCCTAGCGGGATTCACAGATACGCAGTATTTT
CASSILAGFTDTQYF
>TRBJ2-7|-|TRBV2|-|15
TGTGCCAGCAGTGAAGGTCTTGCGAGATCCTACGAGCAGTACTTC
CASSEGLARSYEQYF
>TRBJ2-7|-|TRBV19|-|13
TGTGCCAGTAGGGACCCCATTACCTACGAGCAGTACTTC
CASRDPITYEQYF
>TRBJ1-1|-|TRBV7-9|-|15
TGTGCCAGCAGCTTAGTGGCAGGGAGGAACACTGAAGCTTTCTTT
CASSLVAGRNTEAFF
>TRBJ2-1|-|TRBV14|-|12
TGTGCCAGCAGCCTGGGGTACAATGAGCAGTTCTTC
CASSLGYNEQFF
>TRBJ1-2|-|TRBV7-9|-|15
TGTGCCAGCAGCTTAGCCGGACTCCAATGGCATGGCTACACCTTC
CASSLAGLQWHGYTF
>TRBJ1-2|TRBD1|TRBV19|-|15
TGTGCCAGTAGTATCAGTGTGGGACAGGGGTATGGCTACACCTTC
CASSISVGQGYGYTF
>TRBJ2-3|TRBD1|TRBV11-2|-|15
TGTGCCAGCAGCCTCCGGGACAGACCCACAGATACGCAGTATTTT
CASSLRDRPTDTQYF
>TRBJ2-2|TRBD1|TRBV4-1|-|16
TGCGCCAGCAGCCAAGCCGGGACAGGGGGTATCGGGGAGCTGTTTTTT
CASSQAGTGGIGELFF
>TRBJ2-7|TRBD1|TRBV27|-|14
TGTGCCAGCAGTCAAGACAGGGCCTCCTACGAGCAGTACTTC
CASSQDRASYEQYF
>TRBJ2-1|TRBD1|TRBV27|-|18
TGTGCCAGCAGAGAGACAGGGGTGGGCTCTAGATTTTGGGATGAGCAGTTCTTC
CASRETGVGSRFWDEQFF
>TRBJ2-7|-|TRBV28|once|15
TGTGCCAGCAGTTTTCAAGTCGGGGAATCCTACGAGCAGTACTTC
CASSFQVGESYEQYF
>TRBJ2-1|TRBD1|TRBV28|-|15
TGTGCCAGCAGCCGGGACAGGAGCTCCTACAATGAGCAGTTCTTC
CASSRDRSSYNEQFF
>TRBJ2-5|TRBD1|TRBV10-3|-|14
TGTGCCACCGAGGACAGGGGTCGCGGAGAGACCCAGTACTTC
CATEDRGRGETQYF
>TRBJ2-1|-|TRBV15|-|12
TGTGCCACCAGCAGGCTATATAATGAGCAGTTCTTC
CATSRLYNEQFF
>TRBJ2-5|TRBD1|TRBV6-5|once|15
TGTGCCAGCAGTTACTCGGGACAGAGAGGAGAGACCCAGTACTTC
CASSYSGQRGETQYF
>TRBJ2-1|-|TRBV29-1|-|14
TGCAGCACCTTAAACAGGGACCGGTACAATGAGCAGTTCTTC
CSTLNRDRYNEQFF
>TRBJ1-6|-|TRBV4-1|-|16
TGCGCCAGCAGCCAAGAGGGGGTGGCCCTTTATTCACCCCTCCACTTT
CASSQEGVALYSPLHF
>TRBJ2-2|-|TRBV6-5|-|12
TGTGCCAGCAGTTTAGGGGCCGGGGAGCTGTTTTTT
CASSLGAGELFF
>TRBJ2-1|TRBD2|TRBV6-6|-|12
TGTGCCAGCAGGGGACTAGCGTGGGGGTCGTTCTTC
CASRGLAWGSFF
>TRBJ2-5|TRBD2|TRBV27|-|15
TGTGCCAGCAGGCGGACTAGCGGGATGAGGGAGACCCAGTACTTC
CASRRTSGMRETQYF
>TRBJ2-1|-|TRBV27|once|15
TGTGCCAGCAGTCCGGGACGGGACTCCTACAATGAGCAGTTCTTC
CASSPGRDSYNEQFF